Listed here are 31 T cell receptor beta chains from one sample, sequenced in a study of Graves' ophthalmopathy and Graves' hyperthyroidism. Using RNA transcripts, the TCR beta CDR3 regions were amplified. HTBI-primed first-round RT-PCR preceded second-round multiplex PCR. Each CDR3 protein gets one entry after TCRdb re-called the multiplex PCR reads with MiXCR. Here the sample spans almost 400,000 distinct CDR3 sequences, about 17% being singletons. Sequencing was done on a sample of peripheral blood. The receptors were sampled from a woman aged 18 to 35 with Graves' ophthalmopathy.

This clonotype was seen many times. The genes are TRBV27 and TRBJ2-7; D perhaps matches TRBD1 (5 bases). CDR3 length equals 12 residues. The V end lost 5 bases, the J end lost 5 bases, and 10 bases lay between the germline ends. Per the germline V gene, CDR1 is MNHEY and CDR2 is SMNVEV (reference sequence). The CDR3 region has the DNA TGTGCCAGCAGTCCCGGACATCACGAGCAGTACTTC. Protein: CASSPGHHEQYF.

This rearrangement joins TRBV6-1 to TRBJ2-5; 9 bases agree with TRBD1. V gave up 5 bases and J gave up 2 bases; unmatched junction bases: 9. The CDR3 runs to 16 residues. In germline, CDR1 is MNHNS, CDR2 SASEGT. The CDR3 loop is CASSPNRGLRQETQYF. CDR3 coding DNA: TGTGCCAGCAGTCCAAACAGGGGGCTGAGGCAAGAGACCCAGTACTTC.

There are many counts of this clonotype. The CDR3 DNA reads TGTGCCAGCAGGCCTAGCGGGGACCACTGGGACGAGCAGTACTTC. It yields the protein CASRPSGDHWDEQYF. The chain combines TRBV6-2 or TRBV6-3 with TRBJ2-7, with TRBD2 matching 9 bases. The CDR3 length is 15 residues. Per germline, CDR1 MNHEY and CDR2 SVGEGT. Trimming removed 6 bases from V and 5 bases from J; junction bases left unmatched: 11.

The chain joins TRBV6-1 to TRBJ2-7; possible D gene TRBD2, 5 bases. Per germline, CDR1 MNHNS and CDR2 SASEGT. The CDR3 is 15 residues long. Trimming took off 3 bases at V and 3 bases at J, with 15 bases between the two ends. CDR3 in amino acids: CASSDRLAGRYEQYF. Here the CDR3 DNA reads TGTGCCAGCAGTGACCGACTGGCGGGTCGCTACGAGCAGTACTTC.

There are a few counts of this clonotype. The V gene is TRBV12-3 or TRBV12-4, the J gene TRBJ2-7; 11 bases are a match to TRBD2. The CDR3 runs 16 residues. The V gene end was trimmed by 5 bases and the J gene end by 6 bases; junction bases not matched to a gene: 12. CDR3 sequence reads: CASSDERTSGLSEQYF. The CDR3 nucleotides are TGTGCCAGCAGTGACGAACGGACTAGCGGGCTCAGCGAGCAGTACTTC.

The sample holds many counts of this clonotype. The V gene is TRBV6-5, the J gene TRBJ1-5, with D possibly TRBD1 on 5 matching bases. Germline assignment: CDR1 MNHEY and CDR2 SVGAGI. There are 15 residues in the CDR3. Trimming took 0 bases from V and 6 from J, leaving 12 bases between them. The CDR3 DNA reads as TGTGCCAGCAGTTACTCGCGGGGGGGGGGTCAGCCCCAGCATTTT. Translated: CASSYSRGGGQPQHF.

Many counts were recorded for this clonotype. This rearrangement joins TRBV20-1 to TRBJ1-1; possible D gene TRBD1, 6 bases. Germline V gene data show CDR1 as DFQATT and CDR2 as SNEGSKA (reference sequence). The V end was cut by 5 bases, the J end by 2 bases, with 12 bases between. The CDR3 has 13 amino acids. DNA of the CDR3: TGCAGTGCTCCGCGGACAGAAAACACTGAAGCTTTCTTT. It yields the protein CSAPRTENTEAFF.

This clonotype has ten or more counts. The chain combines TRBV6-5 with TRBJ2-5; no reliable D call. The CDR3 is 18 amino acids. V lost 0 bases to trimming and J lost 5 bases, with 22 bases between them. Germline-derived CDR1 and CDR2 are MNHEY and SVGAGI. Here the CDR3 reads CASSYSSGTSTRRETQYF. In DNA, the CDR3 is TGTGCCAGCAGTTACTCATCGGGCACATCCACTCGGCGGGAGACCCAGTACTTC.

This clonotype occurred a few times. V is TRBV15 and J is TRBJ1-5; D call uncertain. Deletions cut 9 bases from V and 2 bases from J, with 8 bases between. Germline CDR1 is LNHNV and CDR2 is YYDKDF (reference sequence). CDR3 length: 12 residues. CDR3 protein: CATTTGNQPQHF. CDR3 nucleotides: TGTGCCACTACCACTGGCAATCAGCCCCAGCATTTT.

This clonotype was detected ten times or more. CDR3 DNA sequence: TGTGCCAGCACCTTCGAAGGAAGCGGGGGGGCAAGTGACTACGAGCAGTACTTC. Its translation is CASTFEGSGGASDYEQYF. The chain links TRBV6-5 to TRBJ2-7, with TRBD2 matching over 10 bases. CDR1 is MNHEY, CDR2 SVGAGI, per germline. This CDR3 has 18 residues. With V trimmed by 7 bases and J by 3 bases, 18 bases remained unmatched.

The sample holds many counts of this clonotype. The genes are TRBV24-1 and TRBJ1-5; no reliable D call. The CDR3 contains 17 residues. Between the trimmed V and J ends, which lost 5 bases and 0 bases, there was a span of 16 bases. From germline, CDR1 is KGHDR and CDR2 SFDVKD. The CDR3 here is CATSGGRTLDSNQPQHF. CDR3 in DNA: TGTGCCACCAGTGGGGGAAGAACACTGGATAGCAATCAGCCCCAGCATTTT.

In its sample, this clonotype was seen many times. This chain connects TRBV28 to TRBJ2-7; D remains unclear. The CDR3 spans 13 residues. Looked up from germline, CDR1 is MDHEN and CDR2 is SYDVKM. Trimming took 3 bases from V and 1 from J, leaving 7 bases between them. The CDR3 DNA reads TGTGCCAGCAGTTTGGTCCCATCCTACGAGCAGTACTTC. Its translation: CASSLVPSYEQYF. Filled out from reference TRBV28 and TRBJ2-7, the complete variable domain reads DVKVTQSSRYLVKRTGEKVFLECVQDMDHENMFWYRQDPGLGLRLIYFSYDVKMKEKGDIPEGYSVSREKKERFSLILESASTNQTSMYLCASSLVPSYEQYFGPGTRLTVT.

This clonotype has a count of ten or more. The CDR3 reads CASRPPGGRGDTEAFF. DNA for the CDR3: TGTGCCAGCAGACCCCCAGGGGGCCGGGGGGACACTGAAGCTTTCTTT. The chain links TRBV6-1 to TRBJ1-1; TRBD1 aligns across 8 bases. CDR1 MNHNS and CDR2 SASEGT come from the germline V gene. With 6 bases clipped from V and 3 bases from J, the junction kept 12 bases outside the gene matches. The CDR3 loop spans 16 amino acids.

This clonotype was detected ten times or more. This chain connects TRBV6-2 or TRBV6-3 to TRBJ1-5; TRBD1 matches at 7 bases. This CDR3 has 15 amino acids. Trimming cost V 4 bases and J 2 bases; bases outside gene matches: 5. Germline V CDR1 and CDR2: MNHEY, SVGEGT. The CDR3 DNA is TGTGCCAGCAGTTCCGTACAGGGGCGCAATCAGCCCCAGCATTTT. Its protein product is CASSSVQGRNQPQHF.

The rearrangement joins TRBV18 to TRBJ1-1; possible D gene TRBD1, 5 bases. The CDR3 sequence is 13 residues long. CDR1 KGHSH and CDR2 LQKENI come from the germline V gene. V shed 4 bases and J shed 4 bases, with 10 bases lying between them. The DNA for the CDR3 is TGTGCCAGCTCACAGGGGATGGGCACTGAAGCTTTCTTT. This codes for CASSQGMGTEAFF.

This clonotype has a count of ten or more. The rearrangement joins TRBV6-5 to TRBJ2-7, with no clear D. V shed 2 bases and J shed 1 base, with 12 bases lying between them. Germline lookup yields CDR1 MNHEY and CDR2 SVGAGI. This CDR3 comprises 15 residues. CDR3 DNA: TGTGCCAGCAGTTACCTGGGAACGACTTCCTACGAGCAGTACTTC. Its protein is CASSYLGTTSYEQYF.

This clonotype was picked up many times. CDR3 DNA sequence: TGTGCCAGCAGCCAAGGAGGGTCCGGAAACACCATATATTTT. Protein product: CASSQGGSGNTIYF. The chain recombines TRBV12-3 or TRBV12-4 with TRBJ1-3; D gene unclear. The CDR3 extends over 14 amino acids. Trimming cost V 6 bases and J 4 bases, with 13 bases left between them.

V usage is TRBV12-5 and J usage is TRBJ1-6; 8 bases map to TRBD1. Trimming cost V 6 bases and J 10 bases; bases outside gene matches: 5. The CDR3 consists of 13 residues. Germline CDR1 reads LGHNT; CDR2 reads FRNRAP. CDR3 residues: CASGGTGGSPLHF. The CDR3 DNA sequence: TGTGCTAGTGGCGGGACAGGAGGATCACCCCTCCACTTT.

The V gene is TRBV28, the J gene TRBJ1-1, with D tentatively TRBD1 (5 bases). Germline V gives CDR1 MDHEN, CDR2 SYDVKM. This CDR3 has 14 amino acids. V was pared by 8 bases and J by 4 bases, with 17 bases between. CDR3: CASRDGGVITEAFF. CDR3 nucleotides: TGTGCCAGCCGAGACGGGGGGGTGATCACTGAAGCTTTCTTT.

The sample holds many counts of this clonotype. J is TRBJ2-1 and V is TRBV28; D not certain. Trimming pared 2 bases from V and 0 bases from J, leaving 5 bases between. The V gene's germline CDR1 is MDHEN and CDR2 SYDVKM. This CDR3 has 14 residues. DNA of the CDR3: TGTGCCAGCAGTTTACCCTACTCCTACAATGAGCAGTTCTTC. It is translated as CASSLPYSYNEQFF.

This clonotype was seen at least ten times. V gene TRBV7-2 combines with J gene TRBJ2-5; D remains ambiguous. Germline-derived CDR1 and CDR2 are SGHTA and FQGNSA. The V end was cut by 1 base, the J end by 6 bases, with 15 bases between. The CDR3 covers 15 residues. CDR3 sequence: CASSLDRRSVQTQYF. The DNA for the CDR3 is TGTGCCAGCAGCTTAGATCGTCGGTCAGTGCAGACCCAGTACTTC.

This clonotype was seen at least ten times. The chain combines TRBV6-2 or TRBV6-3 with TRBJ2-5, with TRBD2 as a possible D gene (5 bases). The CDR3 sequence is 13 residues long. Trimming cost V 10 bases and J 5 bases, with 17 bases left between them. Looked up from germline, CDR1 is MNHEY and CDR2 is SVGEGT. The CDR3 nucleotides are TGTGCCACAGACCGGCCTAGCCAGGAGACCCAGTACTTC. As protein: CATDRPSQETQYF.

This clonotype was seen repeatedly, ten times or more. The V gene is TRBV10-3, the J gene TRBJ2-7, with 7 bases matching TRBD2. V gave up 9 bases and J gave up 2 bases; unmatched junction bases: 10. Germline V gives CDR1 ENHRY, CDR2 SYGVKD. CDR3 length: 14 amino acids. CDR3 amino acids: CAITNDGRTYEQYF. The CDR3 DNA reads as TGTGCCATAACAAACGACGGGAGGACCTACGAGCAGTACTTC.

This clonotype was counted at least ten times. A much bigger clone sits one base away, suggesting this may be a read error. The J gene is TRBJ1-1, the V gene TRBV6-5; D is uncertain. CDR3 length equals 14 residues. Trimming took 4 bases from V and 1 from J, leaving 10 bases between them. In germline, CDR1 is MNHEY, CDR2 SVGAGI. This CDR3 reads CASSSWAGNTEAFF. As DNA, the CDR3 is TGTGCCAGCAGTTCCTGGGCAGGGAACACTGAAGCTTTCTTT.

This clonotype has at least ten counts. The CDR3 region has the DNA TGTGCCAGCTCACCATACGGGACTAGTGGTTACACAAGTGAGCAGTTCTTC. Translation gives CASSPYGTSGYTSEQFF. The chain combines TRBV18 with TRBJ2-1; 8 nucleotides agree with TRBD2. The germline CDR1 and CDR2 sequences are KGHSH and LQKENI. The CDR3 totals 17 residues. The trim removed 2 bases at V and 9 bases at J, leaving 15 bases unmatched.

This clonotype occurred many times. The J gene is TRBJ2-5, the V gene TRBV29-1, with 9 bases matching TRBD1. This CDR3 region has 14 residues. With V trimmed by 4 bases and J by 5 bases, 8 bases remained unmatched. CDR1 and CDR2 from the germline V gene are SQVTM and ANQGSEA. Here the CDR3 reads CSVGGDRAGETQYF. Written as DNA, the CDR3 is TGCAGCGTTGGGGGGGACAGGGCCGGGGAGACCCAGTACTTC.

This clonotype occurred many times. The chain recombines TRBV7-2 with TRBJ2-6, with D perhaps TRBD1 (5 bases). The CDR3 has 19 amino acids. Germline CDR1 SGHTA, CDR2 FQGNSA. The V end lost 2 bases, the J end lost 0 bases, and 17 bases lay between the germline ends. The CDR3 nucleotides are TGTGCCAGCAGCTTACTCCCCCCAGGGTTGGTCTCTGGGGCCAACGTCCTGACTTTC. Encoded protein: CASSLLPPGLVSGANVLTF.

This clonotype was seen at least ten times. One junction end disagrees with the germline gene, perhaps due to a read error. The chain employs TRBV12-3 or TRBV12-4 and TRBJ1-3, with D unresolved. There are 11 residues in the CDR3. The CDR3 sequence: CASGLFGTIYF. The CDR3 DNA reads TGTGCCAGCGGTTTGTTTGGCACCATATATTTT.

This clonotype was counted many times. This chain uses TRBV6-2 or TRBV6-3 with TRBJ1-2; 7 positions agree with TRBD1. The J segment lost 8 bases and the V segment lost 7 bases, leaving 10 bases of the junction unmatched. The CDR3 length is 13 residues. Germline CDR1 is MNHEY and CDR2 is SVGEGT. CDR3 loop: CASNEQGWFGYTF. Written as DNA, the CDR3 is TGTGCCAGCAACGAACAGGGGTGGTTCGGCTACACCTTC.

In this sample, this clonotype turned up many times. This chain joins TRBV18 and TRBJ2-7; D could derive from TRBD1 or TRBD2 (6 bases each). There are 13 residues in the CDR3. In germline, CDR1 is KGHSH, CDR2 LQKENI. Trimming took off 5 bases at V and 12 bases at J, with 20 bases between the two ends. The CDR3 loop reads CASSGGGEQGSYF. The CDR3 bases are TGTGCCAGCTCAGGAGGGGGAGAACAGGGCTCGTACTTC.

This chain uses TRBV6-2 or TRBV6-3 with TRBJ1-1, with 10 bases that match TRBD1. The germline V gene encodes CDR1 MNHEY and CDR2 SVGEGT. The CDR3 spans 13 residues. With V trimmed by 7 bases and J by 9 bases, 8 bases remained unmatched. Here the CDR3 reads CASTIGTGAQAFF. CDR3 coding DNA: TGTGCCAGCACCATCGGGACAGGGGCTCAAGCTTTCTTT.